This T cell receptor beta chain was profiled in a study of blood T cell repertoires in COVID-19. Germline loops: CDR1 SQVTM, CDR2 ANQGSEA. Trimming cost V 7 bases and J 6 bases, with 19 bases left between them. The CDR3 extends over 14 amino acids. How the authors handled the data: The authors estimated nucleated cell counts from reference gene primer amplification. The table came from immunoSEQ multiplex PCR; TCRdb's copy has only in-frame clones and leaves some out. V and J calls and clone size are given by that table; D and trimming were obtained from the DNA. The table shows 150,000 to 200,000 clones, with around four fifths occurring only once.

Sequencing was carried out using peripheral blood. This receptor was obtained from a woman in her sixties or seventies with COVID-19, enrolled during active disease. V gene TRBV29-1 combines with J gene TRBJ2-1; D gene uncertain. Here the CDR3 reads CSALEVRSVNEQFF. The CDR3 DNA reads TGCAGCGCCTTAGAGGTCAGATCAGTCAATGAGCAGTTCTTC.